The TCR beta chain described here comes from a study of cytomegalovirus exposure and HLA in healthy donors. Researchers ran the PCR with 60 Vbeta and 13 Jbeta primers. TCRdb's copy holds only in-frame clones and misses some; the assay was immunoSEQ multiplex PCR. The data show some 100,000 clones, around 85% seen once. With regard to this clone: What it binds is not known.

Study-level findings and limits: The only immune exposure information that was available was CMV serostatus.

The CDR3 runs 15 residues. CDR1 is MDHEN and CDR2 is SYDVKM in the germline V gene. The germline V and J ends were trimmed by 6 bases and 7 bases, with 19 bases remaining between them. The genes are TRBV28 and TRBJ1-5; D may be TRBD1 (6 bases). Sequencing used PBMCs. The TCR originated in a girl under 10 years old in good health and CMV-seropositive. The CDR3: CASSHADRQGQPQHF. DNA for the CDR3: TGTGCCAGCAGCCACGCAGACAGGCAGGGCCAGCCCCAGCATTTT.